This TCR beta chain was observed in a study of T cell changes during pregnancy in multiple sclerosis. Method: immunoSEQ multiplex PCR; TCRdb's copy keeps in-frame clones and lacks some. The sample holds more than 35,000 clones, approximately 90% seen once. The CDR3 length is 13 residues. Trimming took 4 bases from V and 11 from J, leaving 16 bases between them. Germline-derived CDR1 and CDR2 are SGHTS and YDEGEE. This chain connects TRBV5-8 to TRBJ1-5; the D gene is possibly TRBD1 (5 bases). The receptor was isolated from a female donor with multiple sclerosis, enrolled in a pregnancy study. The sequences come from CD4+ T cells from peripheral blood mononuclear cells, collected before pregnancy. The CDR3 here is CASSPGGDRAQHF. CDR3 in DNA: TGTGCCAGCAGCCCGGGGGGGGATCGAGCCCAGCATTTT.